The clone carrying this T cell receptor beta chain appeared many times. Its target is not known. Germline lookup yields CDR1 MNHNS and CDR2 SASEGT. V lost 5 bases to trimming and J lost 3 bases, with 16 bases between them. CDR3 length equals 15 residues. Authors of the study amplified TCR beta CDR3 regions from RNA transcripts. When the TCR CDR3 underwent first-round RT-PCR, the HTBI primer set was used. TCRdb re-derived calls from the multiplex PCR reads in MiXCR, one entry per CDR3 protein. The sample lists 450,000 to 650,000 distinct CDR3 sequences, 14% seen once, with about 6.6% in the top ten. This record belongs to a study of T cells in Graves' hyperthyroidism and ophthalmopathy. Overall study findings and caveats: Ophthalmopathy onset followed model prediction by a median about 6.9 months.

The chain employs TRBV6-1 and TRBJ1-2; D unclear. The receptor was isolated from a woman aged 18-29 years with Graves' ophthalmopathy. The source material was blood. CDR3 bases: TGTGCCAGCAGTCCACAGACCGGGTCCTACTATGGCTACACCTTC. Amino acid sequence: CASSPQTGSYYGYTF.